These 3 T cell receptor beta chains came from one sample sequenced in a study of T cells after yellow fever vaccination. TCRdb analysed the 5' RACE reads with MiXCR anew, one entry per CDR3 protein. This table has about 74,000 distinct CDR3 sequences, approximately 7.7% appearing once. The source material was CD8+ T cells sorted from PBMCs, sampled about 5 days after the first yellow fever vaccination. The source is a man between 18 and 29 years old who received the YFV17D yellow fever vaccine.

Regarding this clonotype: With a much larger clone just one base away, this may be a read error. The rearrangement joins TRBV12-3 or TRBV12-4 to TRBJ2-1, with D possibly being TRBD1 or TRBD2 (7 bases each). Trimming pared 5 bases from V and 10 bases from J, leaving 24 bases between. The CDR3 covers 16 residues. CDR3 in DNA: TGTGCCAGCAGTACCGCAGGGGGGGGGCGCCGAAAGGAGCAGTTCTTC. Protein product: CASSTAGGGRRKEQFF.

There are many counts of this clonotype. The chain links TRBV5-1 to TRBJ2-1; D ambiguous. Per germline, CDR1 SGHRS and CDR2 YFSETQ. This CDR3 spans 14 amino acids. Trimming shortened V by 7 bases and J by 5 bases, and 16 bases separated the two germline ends. In DNA form, the CDR3 reads TGCGCCAGCTTGGACGAGCCTACCGACAATGAGCAGTTCTTC. Translated: CASLDEPTDNEQFF.

The chain carries TRBV7-9 and TRBJ2-5; TRBD1 might be the D (7 bases). The germline V and J ends were trimmed by 4 bases and 2 bases, with 20 bases remaining between them. The CDR3 is 17 amino acids. CDR1 and CDR2 (germline): SEHNR, FQNEAQ (reference sequence). CDR3 coding DNA: TGTGCCAGCAGCTCAAGCGGGCGGGACAGCATGCAAGAGACCCAGTACTTC. Residues: CASSSSGRDSMQETQYF.